A single sample is the source of the 31 T cell receptor beta chains below, sequenced in a study of blood T cell repertoires in COVID-19. Generated by immunoSEQ multiplex PCR, the TCRdb table keeps only in-frame clones and is missing some. Of 65,000 to 95,000 clones listed, 84% are singletons. Sequencing input: peripheral blood. Source of these receptors: a woman in her 50s with acute or convalescent COVID-19.

This chain connects TRBV28 to TRBJ2-7; tentatively, D is TRBD1 (5 bases). The length of the CDR3 is 13 residues. The germline gives CDR1 MDHEN, CDR2 SYDVKM. Trimming removed 6 bases at V and 6 bases at J, with 15 bases between. In nucleotides, the CDR3 is TGTGCCAGCAGGGGGCAGTCCTATGGCGAGCAGTACTTC. It codes for CASRGQSYGEQYF. Using reference TRBV28 and TRBJ2-7 for the parts outside the CDR3, the full variable domain is DVKVTQSSRYLVKRTGEKVFLECVQDMDHENMFWYRQDPGLGLRLIYFSYDVKMKEKGDIPEGYSVSREKKERFSLILESASTNQTSMYLCASRGQSYGEQYFGPGTRLTVT.

J is TRBJ1-2 and V is TRBV29-1; TRBD1 matches at 9 bases. From germline, CDR1 is SQVTM and CDR2 ANQGSEA. J gave up 8 bases and V 4 bases, and 5 bases lay outside the gene matches. The CDR3 is made up of 12 amino acids. The CDR3 reads CSVGTGVDGYTF. The CDR3, as DNA: TGCAGCGTTGGGACAGGGGTAGACGGCTACACCTTC.

The chain uses TRBV18 and TRBJ1-5; 9 positions match TRBD1. The germline gives CDR1 KGHSH, CDR2 LQKENI. CDR3 size: 15 residues. J was trimmed by 5 bases and V by 3 bases; bases with no gene match: 5. The CDR3 DNA sequence: TGTGCCAGCTCACCCGGGACAGGGTTCGATCAGCCCCAGCATTTT. Its protein product is CASSPGTGFDQPQHF. Complete variable domain (other parts from reference TRBV18 and TRBJ1-5): NAGVMQNPRHLVRRRGQEARLRCSPMKGHSHVYWYRQLPEEGLKFMVYLQKENIIDESGMPKERFSAEFPKEGPSILRIQQVVRGDSAAYFCASSPGTGFDQPQHFGDGTRLSIL.

V gene TRBV7-2 combines with J gene TRBJ1-1; D uncertain. This CDR3 is built from 15 residues. Trimming stripped 4 bases from V and 6 bases from J, with 18 bases between. From germline, CDR1 is SGHTA and CDR2 FQGNSA. The DNA for the CDR3 is TGTGCCAGCAGCTCTGAGGGCGGCTCCGTCGCTGAAGCTTTCTTT. It codes for CASSSEGGSVAEAFF.

Here the CDR3 DNA reads TGTGCCAGCAGCCCTCAACCCGACAGGGACGAGCAGTACTTC. This encodes CASSPQPDRDEQYF. V and J are TRBV9 and TRBJ2-7, with 7 nucleotides matching TRBD1. CDR1 and CDR2 (germline): SGDLS, YYNGEE. Trimming at V came to 4 bases and at J to 5 bases, leaving 9 bases not matched to a gene. This CDR3 has 14 amino acids.

J is TRBJ2-2 and V is TRBV5-6; 11 bases fit TRBD1. Germline V gives CDR1 SGHDT, CDR2 YYEEEE. V was clipped by 4 bases and J by 4 bases; unmatched bases: 3. The CDR3 is made up of 15 amino acids. The CDR3 nucleotides are TGTGCCAGCAGCCCCGGGACAGGGGGCACCGGGGAGCTGTTTTTT. Its protein product is CASSPGTGGTGELFF.

The chain carries TRBV12-3 or TRBV12-4 and TRBJ2-5, with D maybe TRBD1 (6 bases). This CDR3 is built from 12 residues. The V gene lost 7 bases and the J gene lost 7 bases, with 13 bases spanning the gap. The CDR3 protein is CASTNRETTQYF. In DNA, the CDR3 is TGTGCCAGCACCAACAGGGAGACGACCCAGTACTTC.

The J gene is TRBJ1-6, the V gene TRBV5-1, with 9 bases lining up with TRBD1. The CDR3 contains 16 residues. CDR1 and CDR2 from the germline V gene are SGHRS and YFSETQ. Trimming at V came to 0 bases and at J to 7 bases, leaving 5 bases not matched to a gene. The CDR3 DNA reads as TGCGCCAGCAGCTTGGGGGACAGGGTCTGGAATTCACCCCTCCACTTT. This gives the protein CASSLGDRVWNSPLHF. The variable domain in full, with the rest retrieved from reference TRBV5-1 and TRBJ1-6, is KAGVTQTPRYLIKTRGQQVTLSCSPISGHRSVSWYQQTPGQGLQFLFEYFSETQRNKGNFPGRFSGRQFSNSRSEMNVSTLELGDSALYLCASSLGDRVWNSPLHFGNGTRLTVT.

This rearrangement joins TRBV7-2 to TRBJ1-5; D gene unclear. CDR1 SGHTA and CDR2 FQGNSA come from the germline V gene. The CDR3 extends over 12 amino acids. V was cut by 2 bases and J by 7 bases, with 6 bases left in between. The CDR3 sequence is CASSLRGQPQHF. CDR3 nucleotides: TGTGCCAGCAGCTTAAGAGGCCAGCCCCAGCATTTT.

The rearrangement uses TRBV9 and TRBJ2-1, with D perhaps TRBD2 (6 bases). CDR3 length equals 15 residues. V gave up 1 base and J gave up 6 bases, with 14 bases separating them. Germline V gives CDR1 SGDLS, CDR2 YYNGEE. This CDR3 reads CASSVLVGGSNEQFF. Written as DNA, the CDR3 is TGTGCCAGCAGCGTACTAGTAGGAGGGTCCAATGAGCAGTTCTTC. The whole variable domain, remainder taken from reference TRBV9 and TRBJ2-1, is DSGVTQTPKHLITATGQRVTLRCSPRSGDLSVYWYQQSLDQGLQFLIQYYNGEERAKGNILERFSAQQFPDLHSELNLSSLELGDSALYFCASSVLVGGSNEQFFGPGTRLTVL.

This chain connects TRBV10-1 to TRBJ2-2; 10 bases align to TRBD1. The V segment lost 8 bases and the J segment 0 bases; nucleotides outside the gene matches: 15. The CDR3 covers 19 residues. The germline gives CDR1 WNHNN, CDR2 SYGVQD (reference sequence). CDR3 DNA: TGCGCCAGCCTCCGGGACAGGGGTTTTAAAAGGGCGAACACCGGGGAGCTGTTTTTT. The encoded protein is CASLRDRGFKRANTGELFF.

The CDR3 reads CASSLYGQGPGNQPQHF. Written as DNA, the CDR3 is TGTGCCAGCAGCTTATATGGACAGGGTCCGGGCAATCAGCCCCAGCATTTT. The chain employs TRBV7-3 and TRBJ1-5; the match to TRBD1 covers 8 bases. CDR3 length: 17 residues. The ends lost 2 bases at V and 2 bases at J; junction bases unmatched: 8. Germline V lookup: CDR1 SGHTA, CDR2 FQGTGA.

The CDR3 nucleotides are TGTGCCAGCAGCTTAGCCGGGACAGGGGGTAAAACTGAAGCTTTCTTT. Residues: CASSLAGTGGKTEAFF. The chain couples TRBV7-9 to TRBJ1-1; 11 positions match TRBD1. CDR1 is SEHNR, CDR2 FQNEAQ, per germline (reference sequence). The ends lost 0 bases at V and 5 bases at J; junction bases unmatched: 5. The CDR3 runs to 16 residues.

This clone was detected only a few times. J is TRBJ1-2 and V is TRBV3-1 (or the pseudogene TRBV3-2); D remains ambiguous. Trimming took 4 bases from V and 8 from J, leaving 14 bases between them. CDR3 length equals 13 residues. Germline assignment: CDR1 LGHDT and CDR2 YNNKEL (reference sequence). DNA for the CDR3: TGTGCCAGCAGCCTAGACCCTAGTTGGGGCTACACCTTC. This encodes CASSLDPSWGYTF.

The chain links TRBV5-1 to TRBJ2-3; 13 bases agree with TRBD2. Germline-derived CDR1 and CDR2 are SGHRS and YFSETQ. The CDR3 consists of 15 residues. The J segment lost 5 bases and the V segment lost 0 bases, leaving 0 bases of the junction unmatched. CDR3 protein: CASSLGLAGGDTQYF. The CDR3 region has the DNA TGCGCCAGCAGCTTGGGACTAGCGGGGGGAGATACGCAGTATTTT.

The chain is built from TRBV7-2 and TRBJ2-7; D might be TRBD2 (6 bases). Germline V gene data show CDR1 as SGHTA and CDR2 as FQGNSA. V was cut by 5 bases and J by 3 bases, with 17 bases left in between. CDR3 size: 15 residues. Here the CDR3 reads CASSGFDGGGYEQYF. CDR3 bases: TGTGCCAGCAGCGGGTTTGACGGGGGTGGCTACGAGCAGTACTTC.

There are a few counts of this clone. This chain connects TRBV5-4 to TRBJ2-3; 7 positions match TRBD2. The CDR3 spans 14 residues. CDR1 is SGHNT, CDR2 YYREEE, per germline (reference sequence). V gave up 2 bases and J gave up 2 bases; unmatched junction bases: 2. This CDR3 is CASSLAGPTDTQYF. The CDR3 DNA is TGTGCCAGCAGCTTAGCGGGGCCCACAGATACGCAGTATTTT.

This clone occurred a few times. This chain joins TRBV7-2 and TRBJ2-1, with D perhaps TRBD1 (5 bases). The CDR3 totals 13 residues. Trimming pared 3 bases from V and 5 bases from J, leaving 8 bases between. CDR1 SGHTA and CDR2 FQGNSA come from the germline V gene. The CDR3 reads CASSFIQDNEQFF. Written as DNA, the CDR3 is TGTGCCAGCAGCTTTATACAGGACAATGAGCAGTTCTTC.

This chain uses TRBV5-1 with TRBJ2-7, with TRBD2 matching over 7 bases. The V gene's germline CDR1 is SGHRS and CDR2 YFSETQ. The CDR3 has 12 residues. The junction had 2 bases not matched to a gene; V was cut back by 5 bases and J by 3 bases. The CDR3, as DNA: TGCGCCAGCAGGGGGGGGAACTACGAGCAGTACTTC. This encodes CASRGGNYEQYF.

The chain joins TRBV7-2 to TRBJ1-4; D possibly corresponds to TRBD1 (5 bases). The germline CDR1 and CDR2 sequences are SGHTA and FQGNSA. CDR3 length: 13 residues. V lost 8 bases, J lost 8 bases, and 15 bases lay in between. The CDR3 coding sequence is TGTGCCAGCCGGGGGGTAGGAGGCGAAAAACTGTTTTTT. As protein: CASRGVGGEKLFF.

Remarks on this clone: A read error may produce the germline difference seen at one junction end. Other nucleotide sequences from this sample produce the same CDR3. This chain uses TRBV4-3 with TRBJ2-7, with 11 bases identical to TRBD1. The germline V gene encodes CDR1 LGHNA and CDR2 YSLEER. The length of the CDR3 is 14 residues. In DNA, the CDR3 is TGCGCCAGTAGCCCTCGGGACAGGGGGATCGAGCAGTACTTC. Protein sequence: CASSPRDRGIEQYF.

The chain has TRBV29-1 and TRBJ2-7; D ambiguous. CDR1 and CDR2 from the germline V gene are SQVTM and ANQGSEA. This CDR3 spans 10 amino acids. V lost 6 bases and J 4 bases, leaving 7 bases between the germline ends. CDR3 residues: CSVSTYEQYF. CDR3 nucleotides: TGCAGCGTCTCTACTTACGAGCAGTACTTC.

CDR3 nucleotides: TGTGCCAGCAGTCCGCCGACAGGGGCGAAGCAGTACTTC. Amino acids: CASSPPTGAKQYF. This chain joins TRBV27 and TRBJ2-7, with TRBD1 identical over 8 bases. J was trimmed by 8 bases and V by 5 bases; bases with no gene match: 8. CDR1 MNHEY and CDR2 SMNVEV come from the germline V gene (reference sequence). The CDR3 extends over 13 amino acids.

This clone was observed a single time. The genes are TRBV7-9 and TRBJ1-2, with D possibly matching TRBD1 (5 bases). The V gene lost 5 bases and the J gene lost 4 bases, with 14 bases spanning the gap. Germline V gene lookup returns CDR1 SEHNR and CDR2 FQNEAQ (reference sequence). The CDR3 covers 14 residues. The CDR3 region has the DNA TGTGCCAGCAGCCAGGACACTCAATTCTATGGCTACACCTTC. Translating gives CASSQDTQFYGYTF.

The CDR3 nucleotides are TGTGCCTGGACCCACCGGGGAGGTGAGCAGTTCTTC. Translated: CAWTHRGGEQFF. This chain joins TRBV30 and TRBJ2-1; tentative D call: TRBD2 (6 bases). CDR3 length: 12 amino acids. CDR1 is GTSNPN, CDR2 SVGIG, per germline (reference sequence). Between the trimmed V and J ends, which lost 4 bases and 9 bases, there was a span of 13 bases.

This chain connects TRBV18 to TRBJ2-3, with 13 bases that match TRBD2. CDR3 length equals 16 residues. J gave up 6 bases and V 7 bases, and 10 bases lay outside the gene matches. Germline CDR1 reads KGHSH; CDR2 reads LQKENI. The CDR3 sequence is CASLTGLAGVEDTQYF. Written as DNA, the CDR3 is TGTGCCAGCTTAACCGGACTAGCGGGAGTGGAGGATACGCAGTATTTT.

V usage is TRBV2 and J usage is TRBJ1-4, with D hard to call. Germline-derived CDR1 and CDR2 are SNHLY and FYNNEI. There are 12 residues in the CDR3. V was shortened by 6 bases and J by 5 bases, with 7 bases between the two germline ends. CDR3 nucleotide sequence: TGTGCCAGCAGGAATAGAAATGAAAAACTGTTTTTT. Protein product: CASRNRNEKLFF.

This chain joins TRBV3-1 (or the pseudogene TRBV3-2) and TRBJ2-7; D perhaps matches TRBD2 (6 bases). Germline loops: CDR1 LGHDT, CDR2 YNNKEL (reference sequence). Trimming cost V 3 bases and J 0 bases, with 9 bases left between them. This CDR3 has 14 amino acids. Here the CDR3 reads CASSQGGISYEQYF. CDR3 in DNA: TGTGCCAGCAGCCAGGGCGGGATCTCCTACGAGCAGTACTTC.

The chain carries TRBV9 and TRBJ1-6; 8 nucleotides align to TRBD1. The trim removed 0 bases at V and 6 bases at J, leaving 8 bases unmatched. Germline CDR1 reads SGDLS; CDR2 reads YYNGEE. The CDR3 extends over 17 amino acids. The CDR3 DNA follows: TGTGCCAGCAGCGTAGAGCACAGGGGGACGCTTAATTCACCCCTCCACTTT. Protein: CASSVEHRGTLNSPLHF.

The chain joins TRBV9 to TRBJ2-6; 7 bases are shared with TRBD1. Germline V gene data show CDR1 as SGDLS and CDR2 as YYNGEE. Germline trimming cut 0 bases from V and 0 bases from J; bases unmatched to any gene: 9. CDR3 length: 19 amino acids. CDR3 residues: CASSVEAGTAFSGANVLTF. DNA for the CDR3: TGTGCCAGCAGCGTAGAAGCCGGGACAGCCTTCTCTGGGGCCAACGTCCTGACTTTC.

The V gene is TRBV20-1, the J gene TRBJ2-5, with D hard to call. The CDR3 is 11 residues long. From germline, CDR1 is DFQATT and CDR2 SNEGSKA (reference sequence). Written as DNA, the CDR3 is TGCAGCGCCCATCGGCAAGAGACCCAGTACTTC. Its protein is CSAHRQETQYF.